The rows below give T cell receptor beta chains drawn from one sample of a study of cytomegalovirus exposure and HLA in healthy donors. Produced via immunoSEQ multiplex PCR; TCRdb's table is partial and in-frame only. This table has about 93,000 clones, 70% to 85% appearing once. The sample taken for sequencing was PBMCs. The source of these receptors is a man aged 45-60 years in good health and CMV-seronegative. The CDR3 runs from the conserved cysteine through the conserved F or W. A D gene is named only where the DNA matches it firmly. Clone sizes are given selectively: once, few, many, or a class where the clone is expanded.

j_call: TRBJ1-2
clone_size: .
v_call: TRBV30
d_call: TRBD1
cdr3_aa: CAWSATGDRGYTF
cdr3_nt: TGTGCCTGGAGTGCTACAGGGGATCGGGGCTACACCTTC

j_call: TRBJ1-1
clone_size: .
v_call: TRBV5-1
d_call: .
cdr3_aa: CASSLGGAAMNTEAFF
cdr3_nt: TGCGCCAGCAGCTTGGGTGGGGCCGCCATGAACACTGAAGCTTTCTTT

j_call: TRBJ2-7
clone_size: .
v_call: TRBV19
d_call: .
cdr3_aa: CASSSQAEGYEQYF
cdr3_nt: TGTGCCAGTAGTTCGCAGGCAGAGGGCTACGAGCAGTACTTC

j_call: TRBJ2-5
clone_size: .
v_call: TRBV5-5
d_call: .
cdr3_aa: CASSTGGTDLPEYF
cdr3_nt: TGTGCCAGCAGCACGGGCGGGACGGACCTTCCCGAGTACTTC

j_call: TRBJ1-1
clone_size: .
v_call: TRBV7-2
d_call: .
cdr3_aa: CASSFTGLMNTEAFF
cdr3_nt: TGTGCCAGCAGCTTTACAGGCCTAATGAACACTGAAGCTTTCTTT

j_call: TRBJ1-2
clone_size: .
v_call: TRBV7-2
d_call: TRBD1
cdr3_aa: CASRPQGGYYGYTF
cdr3_nt: TGTGCCAGCAGACCACAGGGGGGATACTATGGCTACACCTTC

j_call: TRBJ1-2
clone_size: .
v_call: TRBV7-9
d_call: .
cdr3_aa: CASSFQQTDYGYTF
cdr3_nt: TGTGCCAGCAGCTTTCAACAGACGGACTATGGCTACACCTTC

j_call: TRBJ2-3
clone_size: .
v_call: TRBV28
d_call: TRBD1
cdr3_aa: CASSSYTGGGTDTQYF
cdr3_nt: TGTGCCAGCAGTAGCTACACAGGGGGCGGTACAGATACGCAGTATTTT

j_call: TRBJ2-1
clone_size: .
v_call: TRBV18
d_call: TRBD1
cdr3_aa: CASSRYGTGDNEQFF
cdr3_nt: TGTGCCAGCTCACGCTACGGGACAGGGGACAATGAGCAGTTCTTC

j_call: TRBJ2-5
clone_size: .
v_call: TRBV28
d_call: TRBD1
cdr3_aa: CASSFGMGQTNQETQYF
cdr3_nt: TGTGCCAGCAGTTTCGGTATGGGACAGACCAACCAAGAGACCCAGTACTTC

j_call: TRBJ2-7
clone_size: .
v_call: TRBV7-9
d_call: TRBD2
cdr3_aa: CASSLMGEGGEQYF
cdr3_nt: TGTGCCAGCAGCTTAATGGGGGAGGGCGGCGAGCAGTACTTC

j_call: TRBJ2-6
clone_size: .
v_call: TRBV7-9
d_call: .
cdr3_aa: CSSSHRGGASGANVLTF
cdr3_nt: TGTTCCAGCAGCCACAGGGGGGGTGCCTCTGGGGCCAACGTCCTGACTTTC

j_call: TRBJ2-5
clone_size: .
v_call: TRBV6-4
d_call: TRBD2
cdr3_aa: CASSDPLAGGQETQYF
cdr3_nt: TGTGCCAGCAGTGACCCCCTAGCGGGAGGCCAAGAGACCCAGTACTTC

j_call: TRBJ1-2
clone_size: .
v_call: TRBV19
d_call: .
cdr3_aa: CASSGRVRTYGYTF
cdr3_nt: TGTGCCAGTAGCGGGAGGGTAAGGACCTATGGCTACACCTTC

j_call: TRBJ2-5
clone_size: .
v_call: TRBV4-3
d_call: .
cdr3_aa: CASSQGVQETQYF
cdr3_nt: TGCGCCAGCAGCCAAGGCGTACAAGAGACCCAGTACTTC

j_call: TRBJ2-2
clone_size: .
v_call: TRBV11-2
d_call: .
cdr3_aa: CASSLGPGGGGILGELFF
cdr3_nt: TGTGCCAGCAGCTTAGGCCCAGGGGGCGGGGGAATTCTCGGGGAGCTGTTTTTT

j_call: TRBJ2-1
clone_size: .
v_call: TRBV19
d_call: TRBD1
cdr3_aa: CATAPAWDRVVAGEQFF
cdr3_nt: TGTGCCACCGCACCTGCCTGGGACAGGGTTGTGGCAGGTGAGCAGTTCTTC

j_call: TRBJ2-7
clone_size: .
v_call: TRBV10-3
d_call: TRBD1
cdr3_aa: CAIGQGATYEQYF
cdr3_nt: TGTGCCATCGGTCAGGGGGCAACCTACGAGCAGTACTTC

j_call: TRBJ2-2
clone_size: few
v_call: TRBV4-1
d_call: TRBD2
cdr3_aa: CASTTSGDPGELFF
cdr3_nt: TGCGCCAGCACCACCAGCGGGGATCCCGGGGAGCTGTTTTTT

j_call: TRBJ2-7
clone_size: .
v_call: TRBV9
d_call: .
cdr3_aa: CASGGGGEQYF
cdr3_nt: TGTGCCAGCGGGGGGGGCGGCGAGCAGTACTTC

j_call: TRBJ2-3
clone_size: .
v_call: TRBV10-3
d_call: TRBD2
cdr3_aa: CAISETSGRGTDTQYF
cdr3_nt: TGTGCCATCAGCGAGACTAGCGGGAGGGGCACAGATACGCAGTATTTT

j_call: TRBJ2-3
clone_size: once
v_call: TRBV29-1
d_call: .
cdr3_aa: CSVTGPSTDTQYF
cdr3_nt: TGCAGCGTGACAGGCCCTAGCACAGATACGCAGTATTTT

j_call: TRBJ2-1
clone_size: .
v_call: TRBV19
d_call: .
cdr3_aa: CASSIQQGGGEQFF
cdr3_nt: TGTGCCAGTAGTATACAACAGGGCGGGGGTGAGCAGTTCTTC

j_call: TRBJ2-1
clone_size: .
v_call: TRBV30
d_call: TRBD2
cdr3_aa: CAWTLDFSRGAYNEQFF
cdr3_nt: TGTGCCTGGACTTTGGATTTTTCGCGGGGGGCCTACAATGAGCAGTTCTTC

j_call: TRBJ2-1
clone_size: .
v_call: TRBV6-5
d_call: TRBD2
cdr3_aa: CASSPSGSSYNEQFF
cdr3_nt: TGTGCCAGCAGCCCCAGCGGGAGCTCCTACAATGAGCAGTTCTTC

j_call: TRBJ1-4
clone_size: .
v_call: TRBV28
d_call: TRBD1
cdr3_aa: CASSRGTGGRTNEKLFF
cdr3_nt: TGTGCCAGCAGTCGGGGGACAGGGGGTCGAACTAATGAAAAACTGTTTTTT

j_call: TRBJ2-5
clone_size: .
v_call: TRBV7-3
d_call: TRBD2
cdr3_aa: CASSPGLAEQETQYF
cdr3_nt: TGTGCCAGCAGCCCTGGACTAGCGGAGCAAGAGACCCAGTACTTC

j_call: TRBJ2-7
clone_size: .
v_call: TRBV4-2
d_call: TRBD2
cdr3_aa: CASSQESGRVAEQYF
cdr3_nt: TGTGCCAGCAGCCAAGAGAGCGGGAGGGTTGCTGAGCAGTACTTC

j_call: TRBJ1-1
clone_size: once
v_call: TRBV19
d_call: .
cdr3_aa: CASSPTFLSEAFF
cdr3_nt: TGTGCCAGTAGCCCCACCTTTCTCAGTGAAGCTTTCTTT

j_call: TRBJ2-2
clone_size: .
v_call: TRBV19
d_call: .
cdr3_aa: CASSIDSSAGRRSGELFF
cdr3_nt: TGTGCCAGTAGTATAGATTCGTCCGCAGGGAGGCGTTCCGGGGAGCTGTTTTTT

j_call: TRBJ2-7
clone_size: .
v_call: TRBV18
d_call: TRBD2
cdr3_aa: CASSPMRAREGQYF
cdr3_nt: TGTGCCAGCTCACCCATGCGGGCCAGGGAGGGGCAGTACTTC

j_call: TRBJ2-3
clone_size: .
v_call: TRBV7-9
d_call: TRBD2
cdr3_aa: CASSFGLEAGRTDTQYF
cdr3_nt: TGTGCCAGCAGCTTTGGGCTGGAAGCGGGGCGCACAGATACGCAGTATTTT

j_call: TRBJ2-2
clone_size: .
v_call: TRBV5-4
d_call: TRBD2
cdr3_aa: CATNPGLPNTGELFF
cdr3_nt: TGTGCCACCAACCCGGGACTACCCAACACCGGGGAGCTGTTTTTT

j_call: TRBJ2-2
clone_size: few
v_call: TRBV5-1
d_call: .
cdr3_aa: CASSLNSGELFF
cdr3_nt: TGCGCCAGCAGCCTTAATTCCGGGGAGCTGTTTTTT

j_call: TRBJ2-7
clone_size: .
v_call: TRBV4-1
d_call: TRBD1
cdr3_aa: CASSHRPPGQGGSYEQYF
cdr3_nt: TGCGCCAGCAGCCATAGACCCCCGGGACAGGGGGGATCCTACGAGCAGTACTTC

j_call: TRBJ2-1
clone_size: .
v_call: TRBV5-4
d_call: .
cdr3_aa: CASSQSSGPTNPYNEQFF
cdr3_nt: TGTGCCAGCAGCCAAAGCAGCGGCCCTACGAATCCCTACAATGAGCAGTTCTTC

j_call: TRBJ2-2
clone_size: .
v_call: TRBV4-1
d_call: TRBD2
cdr3_aa: CASSQGRLLAGGAGELFF
cdr3_nt: TGCGCCAGCAGCCAAGGTCGACTTTTAGCGGGTGGAGCCGGGGAGCTGTTTTTT

j_call: TRBJ1-3
clone_size: few
v_call: TRBV19
d_call: .
cdr3_aa: CASSRERTAGNTIYF
cdr3_nt: TGTGCCAGTAGTCGGGAACGGACAGCTGGAAACACCATATATTTT

j_call: TRBJ1-2
clone_size: .
v_call: TRBV20-1
d_call: .
cdr3_aa: CSANRGLGYTF
cdr3_nt: TGCAGTGCCAATAGGGGATTGGGCTACACCTTC

j_call: TRBJ2-7
clone_size: .
v_call: TRBV9
d_call: .
cdr3_aa: CASSVAPRGDHEQYF
cdr3_nt: TGTGCCAGCAGCGTAGCTCCCAGGGGTGACCACGAGCAGTACTTC

j_call: TRBJ2-5
clone_size: .
v_call: TRBV7-3
d_call: TRBD2
cdr3_aa: CASSLSGSGEETQYF
cdr3_nt: TGTGCCAGCAGCTTAAGCGGGAGTGGGGAAGAGACCCAGTACTTC

j_call: TRBJ2-3
clone_size: .
v_call: TRBV5-1
d_call: .
cdr3_aa: CASSSADTQYF
cdr3_nt: TGCGCCAGCAGCAGCGCAGATACGCAGTATTTT

j_call: TRBJ2-5
clone_size: .
v_call: TRBV5-1
d_call: .
cdr3_aa: CASSFGEARETQYF
cdr3_nt: TGCGCCAGCAGCTTCGGGGAGGCAAGAGAGACCCAGTACTTC

j_call: TRBJ2-3
clone_size: .
v_call: TRBV6-1
d_call: TRBD1
cdr3_aa: CASTGQGMTDTQYF
cdr3_nt: TGTGCCAGCACGGGACAGGGGATGACAGATACGCAGTATTTT

j_call: TRBJ2-3
clone_size: .
v_call: TRBV5-1
d_call: .
cdr3_aa: CASSPGVATDTQYF
cdr3_nt: TGCGCCAGCAGCCCGGGGGTCGCGACAGATACGCAGTATTTT

j_call: TRBJ2-2
clone_size: .
v_call: TRBV2
d_call: .
cdr3_aa: CASSTLDRGLSELFF
cdr3_nt: TGTGCCAGCAGCACACTGGACAGAGGGCTCAGCGAGCTGTTTTTT

j_call: TRBJ1-4
clone_size: .
v_call: TRBV7-9
d_call: TRBD1
cdr3_aa: CASVVGQGLNEKLFF
cdr3_nt: TGTGCCAGCGTGGTAGGACAGGGGCTTAATGAAAAACTGTTTTTT

j_call: TRBJ1-1
clone_size: .
v_call: TRBV9
d_call: .
cdr3_aa: CASSLEWTRTEAFF
cdr3_nt: TGTGCCAGCAGTCTAGAGTGGACTCGGACTGAAGCTTTCTTT

j_call: TRBJ2-3
clone_size: .
v_call: TRBV11-2
d_call: TRBD2
cdr3_aa: CASTGLAGGGDTQYF
cdr3_nt: TGTGCCAGCACGGGACTAGCGGGAGGTGGTGATACGCAGTATTTT

j_call: TRBJ2-5
clone_size: .
v_call: TRBV2
d_call: .
cdr3_aa: CASKPDLGGETQYF
cdr3_nt: TGTGCCAGCAAGCCGGATCTTGGGGGGGAGACCCAGTACTTC

j_call: TRBJ1-1
clone_size: .
v_call: TRBV18
d_call: TRBD1
cdr3_aa: CASGGGQDTEAFF
cdr3_nt: TGTGCCAGCGGAGGGGGCCAGGACACTGAAGCTTTCTTT

j_call: TRBJ2-1
clone_size: .
v_call: TRBV27
d_call: .
cdr3_aa: CASSREPHGDNEQFF
cdr3_nt: TGTGCCAGCAGTCGGGAGCCACACGGGGACAATGAGCAGTTCTTC

j_call: TRBJ2-1
clone_size: .
v_call: TRBV27
d_call: .
cdr3_aa: CASSLFGMSSYNEQFF
cdr3_nt: TGTGCCAGCAGTTTATTCGGGATGAGCTCCTACAATGAGCAGTTCTTC

j_call: TRBJ1-1
clone_size: .
v_call: TRBV5-5
d_call: .
cdr3_aa: CASSLQRDPRPEGDF
cdr3_nt: TGTGCCAGCAGCTTACAAAGGGACCCGCGACCGGAGGGTGACTTT

j_call: TRBJ1-3
clone_size: .
v_call: TRBV5-4
d_call: .
cdr3_aa: CASSLGGGAESGNTIYF
cdr3_nt: TGTGCCAGCAGCTTGGGGGGTGGGGCCGAGTCTGGAAACACCATATATTTT

j_call: TRBJ2-5
clone_size: few
v_call: TRBV19
d_call: .
cdr3_aa: CASSSGGGGGETQYF
cdr3_nt: TGTGCCAGTAGTAGCGGTGGGGGCGGGGGAGAGACCCAGTACTTC

j_call: TRBJ1-2
clone_size: .
v_call: TRBV2
d_call: TRBD1
cdr3_aa: CASPTGTGPGGYTF
cdr3_nt: TGTGCCAGCCCTACCGGGACAGGGCCGGGCGGCTACACCTTC

j_call: TRBJ2-7
clone_size: .
v_call: TRBV11-3
d_call: .
cdr3_aa: CASSPGTALKAEQYF
cdr3_nt: TGTGCCAGCAGCCCCGGGACTGCCCTGAAGGCCGAGCAGTACTTC